The rows below give T cell receptor beta chains drawn from one sample of a study of regulatory T cells in long-lasting Graves disease. TCRdb analysed the multiplex PCR reads with MiXCR anew, one entry per CDR3 protein. Among approximately 470,000 distinct CDR3 sequences, 15% to 20% were seen once, and the ten largest hold 10% to 15%. This sample was shared with a second study, whose subject was T cells in Graves' hyperthyroidism and ophthalmopathy.

The input for sequencing was peripheral blood mononuclear cells (PBMCs), taken at new diagnosis, from a patient treated with antithyroid drugs. These receptors all come from a man aged 40-49 years with Graves disease. Each CDR3 is given with its conserved first and last residue. The D gene is left open where the match is weak. A row's size may be missing; if present it is once, few, many or a size class.

d_call	clone_size	v_call	j_call	cdr3_aa	cdr3_nt
TRBD2	many	TRBV2	TRBJ2-7	CASSEGQLAGWGEQYF	TGTGCCAGCAGTGAAGGGCAACTAGCGGGATGGGGCGAGCAGTACTTC
-	many	TRBV15	TRBJ1-5	CAAGGYSNQPQHF	TGTGCCGCAGGAGGCTATAGCAATCAGCCCCAGCATTTT
TRBD1	few	TRBV9	TRBJ2-5	CASSPETGANSAQYF	TGTGCCAGCAGCCCCGAGACAGGGGCCAATTCGGCCCAGTACTTC
TRBD1	-	TRBV18	TRBJ2-5	CASSMQTGPRETQYF	TGTGCCAGCTCAATGCAGACAGGGCCGCGGGAGACCCAGTACTTC
TRBD1	many	TRBV27	TRBJ1-2	CASSPYRGLGGYTF	TGTGCCAGCAGTCCATACAGGGGGCTAGGAGGCTACACCTTC
-	many	TRBV20-1	TRBJ2-1	CSARGPAYNEQFF	TGCAGTGCTAGAGGACCCGCCTACAATGAGCAGTTCTTC
-	-	TRBV4-2	TRBJ2-7	CASSQDTQTGQGSYEQYF	TGTGCCAGCAGCCAAGATACGCAGACGGGGCAGGGCTCCTACGAGCAGTACTTC
-	-	TRBV20-1	TRBJ1-5	CSARDRGIAEPQHF	TGCAGTGCTAGAGATCGAGGGATAGCGGAACCCCAGCATTTT
-	few	TRBV12-3/TRBV12-4	TRBJ2-2	CASSFDGANTGELFF	TGTGCCAGCAGTTTTGACGGCGCGAACACCGGGGAGCTGTTTTTT
-	few	TRBV25-1	TRBJ1-2	CASSENRGNYGYTF	TGTGCCAGCAGTGAAAATAGGGGGAACTATGGCTACACCTTC
-	many	TRBV6-5	TRBJ2-3	CASSYSIRQGSTDTQYF	TGTGCCAGCAGTTACTCGATTCGGCAGGGGAGCACAGATACGCAGTATTTT
-	many	TRBV4-1	TRBJ2-7	CASSHTNRGGDYEQYF	TGCGCCAGCAGCCATACAAACAGGGGGGGAGATTACGAGCAGTACTTC
-	many	TRBV20-1	TRBJ1-5	CSASSGPSNQPQHF	TGCAGTGCTAGTTCCGGGCCTAGCAATCAGCCCCAGCATTTT
-	many	TRBV24-1	TRBJ2-1	CATSAAQGRSYNEQFF	TGTGCCACCAGTGCGGCGCAGGGTAGGTCCTACAATGAGCAGTTCTTC
TRBD2	many	TRBV11-1	TRBJ2-1	CASSLPPGLEQFF	TGTGCCAGCAGCTTACCCCCGGGACTAGAGCAGTTCTTC
-	many	TRBV18	TRBJ1-4	CASSTDRREKLFF	TGTGCCAGCAGTACCGACAGACGAGAAAAACTGTTTTTT
-	few	TRBV7-9	TRBJ2-6	CASSLRRGRGTVGANVLTF	TGTGCCAGCAGCTTAAGGAGGGGCCGGGGAACAGTTGGGGCCAACGTCCTGACTTTC
TRBD1	few	TRBV29-1	TRBJ2-5	CSVVDRGLFETQYF	TGCAGCGTAGTTGACAGGGGGTTATTCGAGACCCAGTACTTC
TRBD2	many	TRBV9	TRBJ2-1	CASSVGSGRYNEQFF	TGTGCCAGCAGCGTAGGAAGCGGGAGATACAATGAGCAGTTCTTC
TRBD2	many	TRBV11-2	TRBJ2-1	CASSGLAAPEQFF	TGTGCCAGCAGCGGACTAGCGGCACCTGAGCAGTTCTTC
TRBD2	many	TRBV11-1	TRBJ2-5	CASSPRISGYQETQYF	TGTGCCAGCAGCCCCCGTATTAGCGGGTACCAAGAGACCCAGTACTTC
-	-	TRBV9	TRBJ1-6	CASSYDGGAVGSPLHF	TGTGCCAGCAGCTATGACGGGGGCGCGGTAGGCTCACCCCTCCACTTT
-	many	TRBV3-1	TRBJ2-6	CASSMSGAGANVLTF	TGTGCCAGCAGCATGTCGGGCGCTGGGGCCAACGTCCTGACTTTC
-	few	TRBV12-3/TRBV12-4	TRBJ2-1	CASSLSSPGLLGEQFF	TGTGCCAGCAGTTTGTCTAGCCCGGGCCTTTTGGGTGAGCAGTTCTTC
-	many	TRBV15	TRBJ2-5	CATSRDQEGHETQYF	TGTGCCACCAGCAGAGATCAGGAGGGCCACGAGACCCAGTACTTC
TRBD2	few	TRBV29-1	TRBJ2-7	CSVHALLAGVMGQYF	TGCAGCGTTCACGCCCTACTAGCGGGAGTAATGGGGCAGTACTTC
-	few	TRBV24-1	TRBJ2-5	CATSPGYPGETQYF	TGTGCCACCTCCCCGGGCTATCCTGGAGAGACCCAGTACTTC
TRBD2	-	TRBV29-1	TRBJ2-7	CSFIARGRLAGIYEQYF	TGCAGCTTCATCGCGCGAGGGCGGCTAGCGGGTATCTACGAGCAGTACTTC
-	many	TRBV20-1	TRBJ2-5	CSARAAVGDQETQYF	TGCAGTGCTAGGGCGGCAGTAGGGGATCAAGAGACCCAGTACTTC